A single sample is the source of the 22 T cell receptor beta chains below, sequenced in a study of blood T cell repertoires in COVID-19. The data were produced by immunoSEQ multiplex PCR, yet TCRdb's version contains in-frame clones alone and is incomplete. The repertoire consists of approximately 82,000 clones, with about 86% occurring once and the leading ten covering approximately 15%. The sequenced sample was peripheral blood. The receptors were gathered from a woman aged 55-69 years with acute or convalescent COVID-19.

V gene TRBV24-1 combines with J gene TRBJ2-1; 8 positions match TRBD2. This CDR3 comprises 16 residues. The junction had 6 bases not matched to a gene; V was cut back by 5 bases and J by 1 base. CDR1 KGHDR and CDR2 SFDVKD come from the germline V gene. The CDR3, as DNA: TGTGCCACCAGTGCAACGGGAGGGAGTTCCTACAATGAGCAGTTCTTC. Protein sequence: CATSATGGSSYNEQFF.

The V gene is TRBV5-1, the J gene TRBJ2-1, with 11 positions matching TRBD2. This CDR3 has 17 residues. Germline lookup yields CDR1 SGHRS and CDR2 YFSETQ. V dropped 1 base and J dropped 6; count of bases not matched to a gene: 9. The CDR3 loop is CASSLWTIGTSGNEQFF. The CDR3 nucleotides are TGCGCCAGCAGCTTGTGGACAATCGGGACTAGCGGCAATGAGCAGTTCTTC.

In this sample, this clone turned up once. The chain couples TRBV9 to TRBJ2-5; TRBD1 is a possible D gene (6 bases). The CDR3 is 16 residues long. Trimming removed 3 bases at V and 2 bases at J, with 17 bases between. In germline, CDR1 is SGDLS, CDR2 YYNGEE. The CDR3 protein is CASSARLQGRQETQYF. The CDR3 coding sequence is TGTGCCAGCAGCGCAAGACTCCAGGGGCGGCAAGAGACCCAGTACTTC.

V is TRBV6-5 and J is TRBJ2-7; 12 nucleotides match TRBD2. Germline V CDR1 and CDR2: MNHEY, SVGAGI. With V trimmed by 7 bases and J by 3 bases, 4 bases remained unmatched. This CDR3 is built from 14 residues. CDR3 coding DNA: TGTGCCAGCAACCTAGCGGGAGGGCTCTACGAGCAGTACTTC. Amino acid sequence: CASNLAGGLYEQYF.

The CDR3 DNA reads TGTGCCAGCAGTGAAGAACTAGCGGGCAACAATGAGCAGTTCTTC. This translates into CASSEELAGNNEQFF. V usage is TRBV2 and J usage is TRBJ2-1; 9 bases match TRBD2. Trimming at V came to 1 base and at J to 5 bases, leaving 3 bases not matched to a gene. Per germline, CDR1 SNHLY and CDR2 FYNNEI. The CDR3 spans 15 residues.

The chain is built from TRBV21-1 and TRBJ1-2; the table's TRBD1 call for D was not verified on the DNA. TRBV21-1 is shown as a pseudogene. The CDR3 extends over 18 amino acids. The CDR3 DNA reads as TGTGCCAGCAGCAAAACGGGACAGGGCTGCGGGGTGGGGTATGGCTACACCTTC. Amino acid sequence: CASSKTGQGCGVGYGYTF.

This clone was found once. J is TRBJ1-3 and V is TRBV19; a possible D gene is TRBD1 (6 bases). V dropped 5 bases and J dropped 4 bases, with 21 bases sitting between them. This CDR3 spans 17 amino acids. Germline V lookup: CDR1 LNHDA, CDR2 SQIVND (reference sequence). The CDR3: CASSLFRSGASGNTIYF. In DNA, the CDR3 is TGTGCCAGTAGTCTTTTTCGTTCAGGGGCTTCGGGAAACACCATATATTTT.

The V and J genes are TRBV3-1 (or the pseudogene TRBV3-2) and TRBJ1-6; 10 positions match TRBD1. Germline CDR1 reads LGHDT; CDR2 reads YNNKEL (reference sequence). This CDR3 contains 17 residues. The J segment lost 7 bases and the V segment lost 4 bases, leaving 10 bases of the junction unmatched. This chain's CDR3 is CASSPLGPGQGNSPLHF. The CDR3 coding sequence is TGTGCCAGCAGCCCCCTAGGGCCGGGACAGGGGAATTCACCCCTCCACTTT.

The rearrangement joins TRBV7-2 to TRBJ1-4; no clear D gene. This CDR3 is built from 16 residues. The germline CDR1 and CDR2 sequences are SGHTA and FQGNSA. Trimming left V 5 bases short and J 0 bases short, with 13 bases between. The CDR3 DNA sequence: TGTGCCAGCAGCCCGTCAGGTGTACCAACTAATGAAAAACTGTTTTTT. Translation: CASSPSGVPTNEKLFF.

The chain links TRBV5-5 to TRBJ2-5; a weak D match, TRBD1 (6 bases). Trimming removed 5 bases at V and 2 bases at J, with 13 bases between. The CDR3 is made up of 14 amino acids. Germline CDR1 reads SGHKS; CDR2 reads YYEKEE (reference sequence). In DNA, the CDR3 is TGTGCCAGCAGTTCCGGGACACCTCAAGAGACCCAGTACTTC. Translated, it gives CASSSGTPQETQYF.

Here the CDR3 reads CASSYEFEAFF. The CDR3 bases are TGTGCCAGCAGTTACGAGTTCGAAGCTTTCTTT. The chain combines TRBV6-5 with TRBJ1-1; D remains ambiguous. V was cut by 2 bases and J by 8 bases, with 6 bases left in between. Germline CDR1 MNHEY, CDR2 SVGAGI. The CDR3 is 11 amino acids.

The gene calls are TRBV5-1 and TRBJ1-4; TRBD1 might be the D (6 bases). The CDR3 runs 15 residues. V was cut by 7 bases and J by 0 bases, with 13 bases left in between. Germline CDR1 reads SGHRS; CDR2 reads YFSETQ. Here the CDR3 reads CASASGQTTNEKLFF. The CDR3 coding sequence is TGCGCCAGCGCCTCAGGACAGACAACTAATGAAAAACTGTTTTTT.

The rearrangement uses TRBV5-6 and TRBJ1-2, with D perhaps TRBD1 (6 bases). The length of the CDR3 is 17 residues. Germline CDR1 reads SGHDT; CDR2 reads YYEEEE. Trimming removed 4 bases at V and 2 bases at J, with 21 bases between. Written as DNA, the CDR3 is TGTGCCAGCAGCGGGACATTAGGTCAGGCCCGCAACTATGGCTACACCTTC. Amino acids: CASSGTLGQARNYGYTF.

The chain is built from TRBV10-3 and TRBJ2-1, with D maybe TRBD2 (5 bases). The V end was cut by 8 bases, the J end by 8 bases, with 10 bases between. Germline assignment: CDR1 ENHRY and CDR2 SYGVKD. This CDR3 contains 11 residues. CDR3 sequence (DNA): TGTGCCATCGGACTGTTGGATGAGCAGTTCTTC. It yields the protein CAIGLLDEQFF.

This clone showed up just once. V usage is TRBV5-1 and J usage is TRBJ1-4, with 8 bases that match TRBD1. The CDR3 sequence is 15 residues long. Trimming took 0 bases from V and 8 from J; bases not matched to a gene: 6. Germline V gene sequence: CDR1 SGHRS, CDR2 YFSETQ. The CDR3 DNA sequence: TGCGCCAGCAGCTTGGATGGGACAGGCGGCGAAAAACTGTTTTTT. Translation: CASSLDGTGGEKLFF.

The CDR3, as DNA: TGTGCCAGCAGCGTAGCAACAGTAGTTCCCACTGAAGCTTTCTTT. It codes for CASSVATVVPTEAFF. This sequence joins TRBV9 and TRBJ1-1; D unclear. Germline-derived CDR1 and CDR2 are SGDLS and YYNGEE. V gave up 0 bases and J gave up 4 bases, with 13 bases separating them. CDR3 length: 15 residues.

The sample holds a few counts of this clone. The J gene is TRBJ1-6, the V gene TRBV11-3, with 8 positions matching TRBD1. CDR3 length equals 16 residues. CDR1 and CDR2 (germline): SGHNT, YENEEA. With V trimmed by 5 bases and J by 8 bases, 11 bases remained unmatched. CDR3 bases: TGTGCCAGCAGCACACGCAGGGGGCTGCGAGATTCACCCCTCCACTTT. Its protein product is CASSTRRGLRDSPLHF.

CDR3 DNA: TGTGCCAGCAGCTTGGAGCGTGGTCTCTCCTACGAGCAGTACTTC. Its translation: CASSLERGLSYEQYF. The chain employs TRBV5-6 and TRBJ2-7, with D unclear. This CDR3 contains 15 residues. Trimming took off 0 bases at V and 0 bases at J, with 10 bases between the two ends. Germline lookup yields CDR1 SGHDT and CDR2 YYEEEE.

The chain recombines TRBV11-2 with TRBJ1-1, with D tentatively TRBD1 (5 bases). The germline V and J ends were trimmed by 4 bases and 7 bases, with 13 bases remaining between them. This CDR3 spans 13 amino acids. Germline CDR1 is SGHAT and CDR2 is FQNNGV. CDR3: CASSSHPRVEAFF. The DNA for the CDR3 is TGTGCCAGCAGCTCGCACCCCAGGGTTGAAGCTTTCTTT.

The genes are TRBV6-5 and TRBJ2-3; 7 bases are shared with TRBD2. This CDR3 spans 14 amino acids. Germline CDR1 and CDR2: MNHEY and SVGAGI. Trimming at V came to 7 bases and at J to 0 bases, leaving 4 bases not matched to a gene. The CDR3 region has the DNA TGTGCCAGCAACTGGCGGGGGAGCACAGATACGCAGTATTTT. Protein product: CASNWRGSTDTQYF.

This clone was detected a few times. This chain links TRBV11-2 with TRBJ1-5; D unresolved. From germline, CDR1 is SGHAT and CDR2 FQNNGV. V gave up 3 bases and J gave up 7 bases, with 10 bases separating them. This CDR3 is 13 amino acids long. The CDR3 region is CASSFDSRQPQHF. The CDR3 DNA reads TGTGCCAGCAGCTTCGATTCCAGGCAGCCCCAGCATTTT. The whole variable domain, remainder taken from reference TRBV11-2 and TRBJ1-5, is EAGVAQSPRYKIIEKRQSVAFWCNPISGHATLYWYQQILGQGPKLLIQFQNNGVVDDSQLPKDRFSAERLKGVDSTLKIQPAKLEDSAVYLCASSFDSRQPQHFGDGTRLSIL.

This sequence joins TRBV21-1 and TRBJ2-7; TRBD1, the D gene given by the table, was not confirmed from the DNA. TRBV21-1 is classified as a pseudogene. The CDR3 runs 15 residues. CDR3 residues: CASSKGSDRPYEQYF. CDR3 sequence (DNA): TGTGCCAGCAGCAAAGGCTCGGACAGACCCTACGAGCAGTACTTC.